The 18 T cell receptor beta chains in this list originate from one sample, sequenced in a study of blood T cell repertoires in COVID-19. Clones were sequenced by immunoSEQ multiplex PCR, and TCRdb holds only the in-frame ones, with some missing. The sample has roughly 250,000 clones; about 88% are singletons. Sequencing used PBMCs or T cells enriched from blood (not recorded which). These receptors were taken from a woman between 50 and 59 years old who had recovered from COVID-19.

The rearrangement joins TRBV19 to TRBJ2-4; 7 bases fit TRBD2. CDR1 is LNHDA and CDR2 is SQIVND in the germline V gene (reference sequence). Trimming took 2 bases from V and 2 from J; bases not matched to a gene: 6. The length of the CDR3 is 16 residues. This CDR3 is CASSIRREYPKNIQYF. The DNA of the CDR3 is TGTGCCAGTAGTATACGGCGGGAGTACCCCAAAAACATTCAGTACTTC.

The chain has TRBV3-1 (or the pseudogene TRBV3-2) and TRBJ1-2, with TRBD1 as a possible D gene (6 bases). V gave up 0 bases and J gave up 8 bases, with 16 bases separating them. The CDR3 extends over 15 amino acids. From germline, CDR1 is LGHDT and CDR2 YNNKEL (reference sequence). The CDR3 coding sequence is TGTGCCAGCAGCCAAGATGTAGGGCAGGGGAGCGGCTACACCTTC. Its translation is CASSQDVGQGSGYTF.

The chain has TRBV6-2 or TRBV6-3 and TRBJ1-1; D unclear. Trimming removed 6 bases at V and 7 bases at J, with 15 bases between. This CDR3 comprises 13 residues. Germline-derived CDR1 and CDR2 are MNHEY and SVGEGT. The CDR3 region has the DNA TGTGCCAGCAGCCCTTTGACACCTCTTGAAGCTTTCTTT. Protein sequence: CASSPLTPLEAFF.

The CDR3 coding sequence is TGTGCCAGTAGACAGCTACTGAACACTGAAGCTTTCTTT. Translated, it gives CASRQLLNTEAFF. The V gene is TRBV7-9, the J gene TRBJ1-1; perhaps TRBD1 as D (5 bases). V was pared by 9 bases and J by 0 bases, with 11 bases between. Germline V gene sequence: CDR1 SEHNR, CDR2 FQNEAQ (reference sequence). The CDR3 totals 13 residues.

J is TRBJ2-5 and V is TRBV7-3; 11 positions agree with TRBD1. The CDR3 loop spans 15 amino acids. J gave up 2 bases and V 5 bases, and 4 bases lay outside the gene matches. Germline CDR1 and CDR2: SGHTA and FQGTGA. CDR3 nucleotides: TGTGCCAGCAGCCTTGGACAGGGGGCACAAGAGACCCAGTACTTC. Translating it yields CASSLGQGAQETQYF.

V usage is TRBV7-2 and J usage is TRBJ1-3; D is unclear. The CDR3 loop spans 14 amino acids. V was cut by 5 bases and J by 1 base, with 9 bases left in between. Germline loops: CDR1 SGHTA, CDR2 FQGNSA. Here the CDR3 DNA reads TGTGCCAGCAGCGGCCGGGGTTCTGGAAACACCATATATTTT. Amino acids: CASSGRGSGNTIYF.

V gene TRBV23-1 combines with J gene TRBJ1-4; possibly TRBD1 for D (6 bases). TRBV23-1 is sorted into the ORF group, with uncertain function. V lost 0 bases, J lost 4 bases, and 18 bases lay in between. CDR3 length: 18 amino acids. DNA of the CDR3: TGCGCCAGCAGTCAATCGGGGCGACAGGCTCGAAATAATGAAAAACTGTTTTTT. It specifies CASSQSGRQARNNEKLFF.

The chain links TRBV27 to TRBJ2-6, with D unclear. The V and J ends lost 5 bases and 1 base respectively, with 6 bases between them. The CDR3 has 14 amino acids. Germline CDR1 and CDR2: MNHEY and SMNVEV (reference sequence). The DNA for the CDR3 is TGTGCCAGCAGTCACAATTCTGGGGCCAACGTCCTGACTTTC. The encoded protein is CASSHNSGANVLTF.

The V and J genes are TRBV7-2 and TRBJ1-2; a weak D match, TRBD1 (6 bases). CDR3 length equals 14 residues. The ends were cut back, 6 bases at V and 6 bases at J, with 17 bases in the middle. Germline loops: CDR1 SGHTA, CDR2 FQGNSA. Here the CDR3 reads CASSPGRGRDGYTF. CDR3 nucleotide sequence: TGTGCCAGCAGTCCCGGCAGGGGACGGGATGGCTACACCTTC.

The rearrangement joins TRBV6-5 to TRBJ1-2; TRBD1 matches at 9 bases. The V gene's germline CDR1 is MNHEY and CDR2 SVGAGI. V shed 8 bases and J 8 bases; nucleotides not matched to a gene: 15. CDR3 length equals 15 residues. This CDR3 is CASGGDRVGVKGYTF. Written as DNA, the CDR3 is TGTGCCAGCGGAGGGGACAGGGTTGGGGTGAAGGGCTACACCTTC.

The genes are TRBV27 and TRBJ1-1, with unresolved D. V shed 1 base and J shed 6 bases, with 12 bases lying between them. This CDR3 has 14 residues. CDR1 and CDR2 from the germline V gene are MNHEY and SMNVEV (reference sequence). The CDR3 DNA reads as TGTGCCAGCAGTTTATGGAGCGAAGGCCCTGAAGCTTTCTTT. Translation gives CASSLWSEGPEAFF.

The J gene is TRBJ2-7, the V gene TRBV30; maybe TRBD1 (6 bases). V was trimmed by 5 bases and J by 2 bases, leaving 19 bases between them. This CDR3 has 15 amino acids. CDR1 is GTSNPN, CDR2 SVGIG, per germline (reference sequence). CDR3 loop: CAWSPPGHKTYEQYF. The DNA for the CDR3 is TGTGCCTGGTCTCCCCCGGGACATAAAACCTACGAGCAGTACTTC.

This clone came up a few times. The chain combines TRBV30 with TRBJ1-5; weak D call: TRBD1 (6 bases). Germline V gene data show CDR1 as GTSNPN and CDR2 as SVGIG (reference sequence). This CDR3 comprises 15 residues. V gave up 0 bases and J gave up 2 bases, with 11 bases separating them. The CDR3 nucleotides read TGTGCCTGGAGTGTAGGCGGGGGCGGCAATCAGCCCCAGCATTTT. This sequence encodes CAWSVGGGGNQPQHF.

The J gene is TRBJ1-6, the V gene TRBV28, with TRBD1 as a possible D gene (5 bases). With 6 bases removed from V and 0 bases from J, the gap between germline ends came to 21 bases. This CDR3 has 19 amino acids. Germline V gene data show CDR1 as MDHEN and CDR2 as SYDVKM. The CDR3 DNA reads as TGTGCCAGCAGGCGGGTGGGGACGGGACTTAGCTCCTATAATTCACCCCTCCACTTT. This translates into CASRRVGTGLSSYNSPLHF. The full variable domain, rest sourced from reference TRBV28 and TRBJ1-6, is DVKVTQSSRYLVKRTGEKVFLECVQDMDHENMFWYRQDPGLGLRLIYFSYDVKMKEKGDIPEGYSVSREKKERFSLILESASTNQTSMYLCASRRVGTGLSSYNSPLHFGNGTRLTVT.

V is TRBV7-2 and J is TRBJ2-7; 7 nucleotides match TRBD1. This CDR3 has 13 residues. Germline assignment: CDR1 SGHTA and CDR2 FQGNSA. V shed 8 bases, J shed 6 bases, and the junction held 10 bases outside the gene matches. The CDR3 nucleotides are TGTGCCAGCGCCCGGGACAGAACATTCGAGCAGTACTTC. Protein sequence: CASARDRTFEQYF.

The CDR3 DNA reads TGTGCCAGCAGCGTGGGACTAGCGGGAGGGTCCAATGAGCAGTTCTTC. This encodes CASSVGLAGGSNEQFF. The V call is TRBV5-8, the J call TRBJ2-1; TRBD2 matches 16 bases. Germline CDR1 SGHTS, CDR2 YDEGEE. The CDR3 is made up of 16 amino acids. Germline trimming cut 4 bases from V and 6 bases from J; bases unmatched to any gene: 4.

This rearrangement joins TRBV27 to TRBJ1-6, with D possibly being TRBD1 (5 bases). This CDR3 has 15 amino acids. Trimming cost V 0 bases and J 11 bases, with 14 bases left between them. Germline V gene lookup returns CDR1 MNHEY and CDR2 SMNVEV (reference sequence). The CDR3 bases are TGTGCCAGCAGTTTATCTCTCCAGGGAAGTACACCCCTCCACTTT. Translating it yields CASSLSLQGSTPLHF.

The gene calls are TRBV10-1 and TRBJ2-5, with a weak D call TRBD2 (5 bases). Germline CDR1 reads WNHNN; CDR2 reads SYGVQD (reference sequence). The V end lost 10 bases, the J end lost 5 bases, and 20 bases lay between the germline ends. This CDR3 has 14 residues. CDR3 DNA: TGCGCCACCTCGGATAGAGGGATCCGGGAGACCCAGTACTTC. It translates to CATSDRGIRETQYF.